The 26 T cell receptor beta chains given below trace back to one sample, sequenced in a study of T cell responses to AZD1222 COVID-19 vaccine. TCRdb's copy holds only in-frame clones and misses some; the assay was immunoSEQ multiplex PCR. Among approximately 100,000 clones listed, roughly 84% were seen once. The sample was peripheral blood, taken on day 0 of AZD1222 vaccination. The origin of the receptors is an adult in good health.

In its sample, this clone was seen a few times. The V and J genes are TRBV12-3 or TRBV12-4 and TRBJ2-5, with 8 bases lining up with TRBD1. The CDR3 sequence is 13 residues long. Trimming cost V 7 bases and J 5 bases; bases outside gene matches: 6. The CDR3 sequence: CASNYRGTETQYF. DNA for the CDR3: TGTGCCAGCAATTACAGGGGGACCGAGACCCAGTACTTC.

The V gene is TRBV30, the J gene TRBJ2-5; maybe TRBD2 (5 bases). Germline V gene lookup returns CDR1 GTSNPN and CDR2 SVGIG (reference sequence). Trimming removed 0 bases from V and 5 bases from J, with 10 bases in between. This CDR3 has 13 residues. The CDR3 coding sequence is TGTGCCTGGAGTGTTGGAGGTACGGAGACCCAGTACTTC. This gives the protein CAWSVGGTETQYF.

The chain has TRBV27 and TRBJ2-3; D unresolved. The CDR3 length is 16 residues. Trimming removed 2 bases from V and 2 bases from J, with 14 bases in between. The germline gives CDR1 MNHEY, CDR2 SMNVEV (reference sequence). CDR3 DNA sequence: TGTGCCAGCAGTTTAGCCGGGTCGCCCTCCACAGATACGCAGTATTTT. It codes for CASSLAGSPSTDTQYF.

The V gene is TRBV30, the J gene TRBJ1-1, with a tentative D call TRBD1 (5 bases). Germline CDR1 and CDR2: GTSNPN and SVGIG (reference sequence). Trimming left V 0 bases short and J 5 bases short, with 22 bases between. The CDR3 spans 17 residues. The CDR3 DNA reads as TGTGCCTGGAGTGTAGGCTTCGGCATTAGGGGTGAAACTGAAGCTTTCTTT. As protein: CAWSVGFGIRGETEAFF.

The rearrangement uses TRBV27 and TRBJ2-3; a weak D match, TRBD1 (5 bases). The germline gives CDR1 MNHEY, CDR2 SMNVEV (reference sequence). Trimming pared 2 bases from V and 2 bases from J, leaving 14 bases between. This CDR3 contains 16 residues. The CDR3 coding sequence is TGTGCCAGCAGTTTAGGGTGGCAGGGCACCACAGATACGCAGTATTTT. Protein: CASSLGWQGTTDTQYF.

The chain's CDR3 is CASSQGGTSGRQQFF. The CDR3 bases are TGTGCCAGCAGCCAAGGCGGGACTAGCGGGAGACAGCAGTTCTTC. This rearrangement joins TRBV14 to TRBJ2-1, with 14 bases matching TRBD2. The V segment lost 1 base and the J segment 11 bases; nucleotides outside the gene matches: 4. The CDR3 extends over 15 amino acids. In germline, CDR1 is SGHDN, CDR2 FVKESK. Based on the CDR3 plus reference TRBV14 and TRBJ2-1, the full variable domain is EAGVTQFPSHSVIEKGQTVTLRCDPISGHDNLYWYRRVMGKEIKFLLHFVKESKQDESGMPNNRFLAERTGGTYSTLKVQPAELEDSGVYFCASSQGGTSGRQQFFGPGTRLTVL.

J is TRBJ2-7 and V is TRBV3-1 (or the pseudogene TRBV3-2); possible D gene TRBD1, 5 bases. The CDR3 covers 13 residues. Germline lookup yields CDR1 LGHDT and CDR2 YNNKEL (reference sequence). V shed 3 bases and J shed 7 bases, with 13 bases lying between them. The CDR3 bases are TGTGCCAGCAGCCAGACCAGGGAAGGTGAGCAGTACTTC. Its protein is CASSQTREGEQYF.

DNA of the CDR3: TGTGCCAGCAGTGTTGCGTTAGGCGGGGCAGATACGCAGTATTTT. This codes for CASSVALGGADTQYF. The chain combines TRBV6-4 with TRBJ2-3, with TRBD2 as a possible D gene (6 bases). V was trimmed by 4 bases and J by 4 bases, leaving 15 bases between them. Germline loops: CDR1 MRHNA, CDR2 SNTAGT. The CDR3 is 15 residues long.

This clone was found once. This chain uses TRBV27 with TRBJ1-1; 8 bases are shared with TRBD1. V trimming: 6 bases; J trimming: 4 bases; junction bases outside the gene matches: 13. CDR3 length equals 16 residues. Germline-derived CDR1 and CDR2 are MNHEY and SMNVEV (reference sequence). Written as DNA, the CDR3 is TGTGCCAGCAGCCGGCCGTTACAGGGGGTGGGCACTGAAGCTTTCTTT. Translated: CASSRPLQGVGTEAFF.

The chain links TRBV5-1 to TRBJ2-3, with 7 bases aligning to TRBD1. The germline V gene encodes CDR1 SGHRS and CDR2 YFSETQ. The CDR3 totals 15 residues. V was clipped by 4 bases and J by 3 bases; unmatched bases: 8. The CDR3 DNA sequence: TGCGCCAGCAGCCGAAGACAGGGCTCTACAGATACGCAGTATTTT. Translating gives CASSRRQGSTDTQYF. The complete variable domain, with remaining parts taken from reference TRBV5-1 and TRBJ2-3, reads KAGVTQTPRYLIKTRGQQVTLSCSPISGHRSVSWYQQTPGQGLQFLFEYFSETQRNKGNFPGRFSGRQFSNSRSEMNVSTLELGDSALYLCASSRRQGSTDTQYFGPGTRLTVL.

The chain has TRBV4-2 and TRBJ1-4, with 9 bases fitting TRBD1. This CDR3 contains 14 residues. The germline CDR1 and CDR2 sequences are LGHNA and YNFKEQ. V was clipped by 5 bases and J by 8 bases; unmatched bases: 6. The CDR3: CASSRTGAGEKLFF. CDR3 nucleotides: TGTGCCAGCAGCAGGACAGGGGCTGGAGAAAAACTGTTTTTT.

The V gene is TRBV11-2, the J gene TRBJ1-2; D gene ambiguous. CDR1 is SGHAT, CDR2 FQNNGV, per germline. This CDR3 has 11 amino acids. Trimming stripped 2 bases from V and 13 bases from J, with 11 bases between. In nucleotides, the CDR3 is TGTGCCAGCAGCTTATTGGACTCCGCCACCTTC. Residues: CASSLLDSATF.

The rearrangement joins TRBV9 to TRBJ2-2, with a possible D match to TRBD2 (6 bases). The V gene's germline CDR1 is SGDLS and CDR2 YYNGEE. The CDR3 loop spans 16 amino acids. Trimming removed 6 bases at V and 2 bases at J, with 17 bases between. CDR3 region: CASTFNPGDNTGELFF. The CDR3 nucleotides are TGTGCCAGCACCTTTAATCCGGGGGACAACACCGGGGAGCTGTTTTTT.

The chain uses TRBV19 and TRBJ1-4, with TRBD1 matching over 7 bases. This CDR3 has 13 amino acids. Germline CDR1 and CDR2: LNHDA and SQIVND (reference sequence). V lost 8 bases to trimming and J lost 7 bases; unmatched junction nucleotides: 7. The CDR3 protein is CASATTGAEKLFF. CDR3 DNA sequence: TGTGCCAGTGCAACCACAGGGGCTGAAAAACTGTTTTTT.

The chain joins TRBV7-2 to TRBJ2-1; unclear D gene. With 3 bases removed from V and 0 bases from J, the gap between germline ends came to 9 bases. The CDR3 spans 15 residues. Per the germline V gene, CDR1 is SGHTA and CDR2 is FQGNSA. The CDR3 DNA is TGTGCCAGCAGCTTTGTCGGAACCTCCTACAATGAGCAGTTCTTC. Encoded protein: CASSFVGTSYNEQFF. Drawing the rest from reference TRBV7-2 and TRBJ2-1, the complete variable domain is GAGVSQSPSNKVTEKGKDVELRCDPISGHTALYWYRQSLGQGLEFLIYFQGNSAPDKSGLPSDRFSAERTGGSVSTLTIQRTQQEDSAVYLCASSFVGTSYNEQFFGPGTRLTVL.

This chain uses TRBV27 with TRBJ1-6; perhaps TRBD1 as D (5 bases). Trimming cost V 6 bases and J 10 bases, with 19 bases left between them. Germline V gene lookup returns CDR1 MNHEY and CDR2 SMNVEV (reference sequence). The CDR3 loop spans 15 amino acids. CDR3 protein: CASRAGTQKHSPLHF. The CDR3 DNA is TGTGCCAGCAGAGCCGGGACCCAGAAGCACTCACCCCTCCACTTT.

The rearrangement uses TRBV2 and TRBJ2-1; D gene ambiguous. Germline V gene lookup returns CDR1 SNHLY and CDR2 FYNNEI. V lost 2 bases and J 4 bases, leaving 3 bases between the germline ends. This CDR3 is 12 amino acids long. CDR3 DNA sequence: TGTGCCAGCAGTGAACAGTACAATGAGCAGTTCTTC. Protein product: CASSEQYNEQFF.

The DNA of the CDR3 is TGTGCCATCAGTGAGCCCCCTAGCGGCTTCACAGATACGCAGTATTTT. This sequence encodes CAISEPPSGFTDTQYF. The chain recombines TRBV10-3 with TRBJ2-3, with 7 bases that match TRBD2. The trim removed 2 bases at V and 2 bases at J, leaving 7 bases unmatched. Per germline, CDR1 ENHRY and CDR2 SYGVKD. CDR3 length: 16 residues.

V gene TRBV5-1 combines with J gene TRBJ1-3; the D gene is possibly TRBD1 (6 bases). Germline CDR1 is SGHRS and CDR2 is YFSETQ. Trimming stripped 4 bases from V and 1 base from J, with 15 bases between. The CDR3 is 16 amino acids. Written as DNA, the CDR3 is TGCGCCAGCAGCCCGGGGGCGCAGGTTTCTGGAAACACCATATATTTT. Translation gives CASSPGAQVSGNTIYF.

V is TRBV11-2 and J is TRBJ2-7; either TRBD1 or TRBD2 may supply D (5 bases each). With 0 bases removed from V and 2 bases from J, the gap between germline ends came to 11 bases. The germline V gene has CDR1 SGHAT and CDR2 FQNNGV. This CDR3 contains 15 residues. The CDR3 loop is CASSLDRDLTYEQYF. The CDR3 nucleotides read TGTGCCAGCAGCTTAGACCGGGACCTAACCTACGAGCAGTACTTC.

CDR3 amino acids: CASSERSAEGYTF. The CDR3, as DNA: TGTGCCAGCTCAGAGCGCTCCGCCGAGGGCTACACCTTC. The chain combines TRBV18 with TRBJ1-2; D is ambiguous. Germline V gives CDR1 KGHSH, CDR2 LQKENI. The CDR3 spans 13 residues. Deletions cut 5 bases from V and 8 bases from J, with 15 bases between.

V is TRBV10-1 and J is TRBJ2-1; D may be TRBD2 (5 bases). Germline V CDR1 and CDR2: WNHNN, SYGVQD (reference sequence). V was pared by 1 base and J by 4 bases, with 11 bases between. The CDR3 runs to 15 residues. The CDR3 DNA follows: TGCGCCAGCAGTGAGTACACCGGGGATTACAATGAGCAGTTCTTC. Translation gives CASSEYTGDYNEQFF.

CDR3 in DNA: TGCGCCAGCAGCGACGAATCCGGAAGCTACACCTACGAGCAGTACTTC. This gives the protein CASSDESGSYTYEQYF. The V gene is TRBV4-1, the J gene TRBJ2-7; D ambiguous. The CDR3 is made up of 16 amino acids. The V gene lost 5 bases and the J gene lost 2 bases, with 19 bases spanning the gap. Germline assignment: CDR1 MGHRA and CDR2 YSYEKL.

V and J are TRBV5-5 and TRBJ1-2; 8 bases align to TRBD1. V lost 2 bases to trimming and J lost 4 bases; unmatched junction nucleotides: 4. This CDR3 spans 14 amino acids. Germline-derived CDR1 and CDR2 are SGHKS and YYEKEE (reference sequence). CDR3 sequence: CASSLQGVGYGYTF. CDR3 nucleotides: TGTGCCAGCAGCTTACAGGGGGTCGGCTATGGCTACACCTTC. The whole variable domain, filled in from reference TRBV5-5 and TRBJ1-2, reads DAGVTQSPTHLIKTRGQQVTLRCSPISGHKSVSWYQQVLGQGPQFIFQYYEKEERGRGNFPDRFSARQFPNYSSELNVNALLLGDSALYLCASSLQGVGYGYTFGSGTRLTVV.

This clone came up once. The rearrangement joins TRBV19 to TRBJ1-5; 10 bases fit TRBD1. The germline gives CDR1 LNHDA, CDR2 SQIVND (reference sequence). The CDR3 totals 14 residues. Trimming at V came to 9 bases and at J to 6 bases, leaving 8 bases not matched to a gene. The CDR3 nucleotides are TGTGCCAGCGCTCAGACAGGGGGCGGTCAGCCCCAGCATTTT. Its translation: CASAQTGGGQPQHF.

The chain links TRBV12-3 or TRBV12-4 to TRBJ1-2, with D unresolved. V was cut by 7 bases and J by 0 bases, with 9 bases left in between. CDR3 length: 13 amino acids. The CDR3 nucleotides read TGTGCCAGCAAATGGTCAGCTAACTATGGCTACACCTTC. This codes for CASKWSANYGYTF.